This T cell receptor (beta chain) originates from a study of response to subunit inactivated influenza vaccine. This clonotype was detected ten times or more. From the RT-PCR reads, TCRdb called clonotypes with MiXCR, one entry per CDR3 protein. The table includes under 850,000 distinct CDR3 sequences, around a sixth detected once. Sequenced here: PBMCs from blood, sampled about 5 days after vaccination. This sequence was found in a man between 45 and 60 years old who received an inactivated influenza vaccine.

In DNA, the CDR3 is TGCAGTGCTAGAGACGGGGTCATCGGGGAGCTGTTTTTT. Translation gives CSARDGVIGELFF. The V and J genes are TRBV20-1 and TRBJ2-2; TRBD2 might be the D (5 bases). Germline V lookup: CDR1 DFQATT, CDR2 SNEGSKA (reference sequence). Trimming left V 0 bases short and J 7 bases short, with 9 bases between. This CDR3 is 13 amino acids long.